The 9 T cell receptor beta chains in this list originate from one sample, sequenced in a study of beta chain features in type 1 diabetes. Study outcomes and limitations: TCRB CDR3 length was moderately but significantly reduced in all four CD4+ subsets of Type 1 diabetes patients.

Sequenced material consisted of expressed TCRB transcripts (all of the isolated RNA was reverse transcribed). The protocol was immunoSEQ multiplex PCR, while the TCRdb copy is restricted to in-frame clones and leaves out a portion. The sample yields about 160,000 clones, roughly 10% seen once. Antigens for these TCRs are unknown. Sequencing input: central memory CD4+ T cells from blood. These receptors were collected from a woman younger than 45 with type 1 diabetes.

This chain uses TRBV4-1 with TRBJ2-1, with D maybe TRBD2 (6 bases). V was shortened by 8 bases and J by 11 bases, with 13 bases between the two germline ends. Germline-derived CDR1 and CDR2 are MGHRA and YSYEKL. The CDR3 runs to 11 residues. The CDR3 reads CASGYLAKQFF. CDR3 DNA sequence: TGCGCCAGCGGCTACCTAGCGAAGCAGTTCTTC.

The V call is TRBV29-1, the J call TRBJ2-7; 14 bases match TRBD2. CDR3 size: 13 residues. The junction had 2 bases not matched to a gene; V was cut back by 5 bases and J by 5 bases. Germline loops: CDR1 SQVTM, CDR2 ANQGSEA. CDR3: CSVQGLAGDEQYF. The CDR3 bases are TGCAGCGTTCAGGGACTAGCGGGAGACGAGCAGTACTTC.

The genes are TRBV9 and TRBJ2-7; possible D gene TRBD2, 5 bases. The ends were cut back, 3 bases at V and 11 bases at J, with 18 bases in the middle. There are 13 residues in the CDR3. Germline-derived CDR1 and CDR2 are SGDLS and YYNGEE. CDR3 DNA: TGTGCCAGCAGCGCGTCTGATCGAGGGCGCGAGTACTTC. Translating gives CASSASDRGREYF.

The table lists this clone with many counts. V gene TRBV18 combines with J gene TRBJ2-2, with D possibly TRBD1 on 5 matching bases. This CDR3 contains 16 residues. V was clipped by 2 bases and J by 3 bases, with 13 bases between them. Germline CDR1 KGHSH, CDR2 LQKENI. The CDR3 nucleotides read TGTGCCAGCTCACCAAGGCAGGGAAGGGACACCGGGGAGCTGTTTTTT. As protein: CASSPRQGRDTGELFF.

The chain couples TRBV7-9 to TRBJ2-5, with 10 bases lining up with TRBD2. Losses at the gene ends were 6 bases for V and 4 bases for J; bases not matched to a gene: 17. The CDR3 runs to 18 residues. Germline V gene sequence: CDR1 SEHNR, CDR2 FQNEAQ (reference sequence). The CDR3 here is CASSAKQREGLSRETQYF. The CDR3 nucleotides are TGTGCCAGCAGTGCAAAACAGCGGGAGGGCCTTTCGAGAGAGACCCAGTACTTC.

In its sample, this clone was seen a few times. This chain joins TRBV5-4 and TRBJ1-2, with TRBD1 matching 12 bases. The junction had 6 bases not matched to a gene; V was cut back by 3 bases and J by 3 bases. This CDR3 contains 16 residues. In germline, CDR1 is SGHNT, CDR2 YYREEE (reference sequence). CDR3 DNA: TGTGCCAGCAGCTCAGCCGGGACAGGGGGCGACTATGGCTACACCTTC. This translates into CASSSAGTGGDYGYTF.

This clone was recorded a few times. This chain connects TRBV4-2 to TRBJ2-1; maybe TRBD1 (6 bases). The CDR3 loop spans 15 amino acids. The V end lost 3 bases, the J end lost 1 base, and 10 bases lay between the germline ends. Germline CDR1 reads LGHNA; CDR2 reads YNFKEQ. In nucleotides, the CDR3 is TGTGCCAGCAGCCAGGACAGAAGGTCCTACAATGAGCAGTTCTTC. Translated: CASSQDRRSYNEQFF.

The rearrangement joins TRBV29-1 to TRBJ1-1; possible D gene TRBD1, 5 bases. The V and J ends lost 6 bases and 1 base respectively, with 12 bases between them. Germline CDR1 and CDR2: SQVTM and ANQGSEA. The CDR3 consists of 13 residues. The CDR3, as DNA: TGCAGCGTGGGCGGGGCAGCGAACACTGAAGCTTTCTTT. This encodes CSVGGAANTEAFF.

The J gene is TRBJ2-1, the V gene TRBV7-9, with 9 bases fitting TRBD1. The CDR3 consists of 16 residues. Germline lookup yields CDR1 SEHNR and CDR2 FQNEAQ (reference sequence). V lost 0 bases to trimming and J lost 5 bases; unmatched junction nucleotides: 5. Written as DNA, the CDR3 is TGTGCCAGCAGCTTAGCCCTGACAGGGGGGAACAATGAGCAGTTCTTC. This codes for CASSLALTGGNNEQFF.